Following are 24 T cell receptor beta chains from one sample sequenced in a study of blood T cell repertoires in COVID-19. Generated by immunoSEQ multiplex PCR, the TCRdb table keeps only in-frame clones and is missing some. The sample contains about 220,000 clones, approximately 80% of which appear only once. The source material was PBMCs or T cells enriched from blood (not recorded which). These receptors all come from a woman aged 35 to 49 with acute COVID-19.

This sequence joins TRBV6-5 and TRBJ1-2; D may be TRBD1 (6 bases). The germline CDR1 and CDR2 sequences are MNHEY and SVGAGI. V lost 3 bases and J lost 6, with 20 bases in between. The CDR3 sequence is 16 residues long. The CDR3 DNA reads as TGTGCCAGCAGTTATGGTTTCGGGACAATGGGAAATGGCTACACCTTC. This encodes CASSYGFGTMGNGYTF.

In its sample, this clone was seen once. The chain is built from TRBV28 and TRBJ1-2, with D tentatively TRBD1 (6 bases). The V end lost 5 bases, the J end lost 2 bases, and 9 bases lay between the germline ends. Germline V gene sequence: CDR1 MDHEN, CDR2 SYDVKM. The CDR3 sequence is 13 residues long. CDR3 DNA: TGTGCCAGCAGTCAGGGGCAAAACTATGGCTACACCTTC. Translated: CASSQGQNYGYTF.

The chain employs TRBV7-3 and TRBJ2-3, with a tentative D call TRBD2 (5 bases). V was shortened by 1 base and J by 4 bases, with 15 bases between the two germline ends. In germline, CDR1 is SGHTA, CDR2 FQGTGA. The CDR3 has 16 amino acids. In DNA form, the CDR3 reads TGTGCCAGCAGCTTAATGTCCAGCGGACGCGCAGATACGCAGTATTTT. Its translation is CASSLMSSGRADTQYF.

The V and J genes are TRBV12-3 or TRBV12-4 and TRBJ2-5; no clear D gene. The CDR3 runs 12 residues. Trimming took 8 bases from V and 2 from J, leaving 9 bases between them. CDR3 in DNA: TGTGCCAGCGGGCCAGATCAAGAGACCCAGTACTTC. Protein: CASGPDQETQYF.

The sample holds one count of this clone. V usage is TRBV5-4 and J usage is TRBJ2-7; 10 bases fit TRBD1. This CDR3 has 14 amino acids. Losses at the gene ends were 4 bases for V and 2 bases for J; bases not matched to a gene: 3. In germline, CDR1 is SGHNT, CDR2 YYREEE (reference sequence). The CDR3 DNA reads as TGTGCCAGCAGCATAGGACAGGGGGCCTACGAGCAGTACTTC. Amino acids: CASSIGQGAYEQYF.

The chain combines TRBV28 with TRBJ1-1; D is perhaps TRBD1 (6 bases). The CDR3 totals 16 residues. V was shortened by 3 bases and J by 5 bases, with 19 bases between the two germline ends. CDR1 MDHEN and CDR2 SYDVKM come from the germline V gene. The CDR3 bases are TGTGCCAGCAGTTTGACGGGACATCGAAGGGGGACTGAAGCTTTCTTT. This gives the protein CASSLTGHRRGTEAFF.

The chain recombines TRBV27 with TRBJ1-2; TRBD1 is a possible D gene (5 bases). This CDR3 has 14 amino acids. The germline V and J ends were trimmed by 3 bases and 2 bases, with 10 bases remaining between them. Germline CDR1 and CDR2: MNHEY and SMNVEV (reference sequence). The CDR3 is CASSLAGSNYGYTF. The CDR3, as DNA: TGTGCCAGCAGTTTGGCAGGGTCGAACTATGGCTACACCTTC.

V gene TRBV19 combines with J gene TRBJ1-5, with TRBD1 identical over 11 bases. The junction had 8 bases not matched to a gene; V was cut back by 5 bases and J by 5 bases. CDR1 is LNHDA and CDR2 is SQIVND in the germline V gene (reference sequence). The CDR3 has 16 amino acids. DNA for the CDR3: TGTGCCAGTAGTCCCCTGGACAGGGGGCGTCATCAGCCCCAGCATTTT. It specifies CASSPLDRGRHQPQHF.

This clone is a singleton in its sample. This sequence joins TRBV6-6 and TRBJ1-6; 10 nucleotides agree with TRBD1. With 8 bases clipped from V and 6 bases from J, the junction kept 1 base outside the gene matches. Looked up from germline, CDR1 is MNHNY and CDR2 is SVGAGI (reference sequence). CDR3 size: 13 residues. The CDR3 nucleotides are TGTGCCAGCCGGGACAGGGGTAATTCACCCCTCCACTTT. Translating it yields CASRDRGNSPLHF.

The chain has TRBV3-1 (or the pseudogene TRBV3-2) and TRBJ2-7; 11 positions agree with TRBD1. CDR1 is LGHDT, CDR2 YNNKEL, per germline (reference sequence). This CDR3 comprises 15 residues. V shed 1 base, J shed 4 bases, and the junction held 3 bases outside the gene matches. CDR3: CASSQGTGGAYEQYF. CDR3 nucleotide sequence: TGTGCCAGCAGCCAAGGGACAGGGGGCGCGTACGAGCAGTACTTC.

In DNA form, the CDR3 reads TGTGCCAGCAGTACACCGGGACTAGCGGGAGTTGGCACCGGGGAGCTGTTTTTT. Its protein product is CASSTPGLAGVGTGELFF. This chain links TRBV28 with TRBJ2-2; 14 bases agree with TRBD2. The CDR3 covers 18 residues. V was pared by 5 bases and J by 4 bases, with 9 bases of the junction left unmatched. The V gene's germline CDR1 is MDHEN and CDR2 SYDVKM.

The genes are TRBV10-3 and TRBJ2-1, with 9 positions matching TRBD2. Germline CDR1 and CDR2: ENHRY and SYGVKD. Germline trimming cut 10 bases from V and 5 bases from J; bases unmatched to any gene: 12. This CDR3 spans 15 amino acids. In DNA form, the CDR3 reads TGTGCCACCTCCGGGGCTAGCGGGGAGGACAATGAGCAGTTCTTC. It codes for CATSGASGEDNEQFF.

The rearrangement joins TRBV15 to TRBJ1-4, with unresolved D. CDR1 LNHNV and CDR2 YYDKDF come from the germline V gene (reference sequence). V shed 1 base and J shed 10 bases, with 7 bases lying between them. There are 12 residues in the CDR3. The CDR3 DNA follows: TGTGCCACCAGCAGAGGAGGGAGAAAACTGTTTTTT. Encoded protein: CATSRGGRKLFF.

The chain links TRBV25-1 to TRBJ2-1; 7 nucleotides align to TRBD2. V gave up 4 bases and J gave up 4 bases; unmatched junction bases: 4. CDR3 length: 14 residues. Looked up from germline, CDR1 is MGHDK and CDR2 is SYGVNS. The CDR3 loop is CASSVAGEYNEQFF. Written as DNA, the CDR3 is TGTGCCAGCAGTGTTGCGGGGGAATACAATGAGCAGTTCTTC.

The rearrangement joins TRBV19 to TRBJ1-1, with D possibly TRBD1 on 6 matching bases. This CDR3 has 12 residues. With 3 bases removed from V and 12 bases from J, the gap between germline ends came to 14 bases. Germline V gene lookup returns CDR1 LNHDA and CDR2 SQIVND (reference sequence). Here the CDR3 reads CASSIQGLETFF. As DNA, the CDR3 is TGTGCCAGTAGTATCCAGGGGTTGGAAACTTTCTTT.

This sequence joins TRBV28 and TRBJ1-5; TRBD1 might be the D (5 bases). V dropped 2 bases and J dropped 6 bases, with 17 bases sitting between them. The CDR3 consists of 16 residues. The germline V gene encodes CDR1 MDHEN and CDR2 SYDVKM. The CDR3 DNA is TGTGCCAGCAGTTTAGGAGACAGACCCGCCGGTCAGCCCCAGCATTTT. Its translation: CASSLGDRPAGQPQHF.

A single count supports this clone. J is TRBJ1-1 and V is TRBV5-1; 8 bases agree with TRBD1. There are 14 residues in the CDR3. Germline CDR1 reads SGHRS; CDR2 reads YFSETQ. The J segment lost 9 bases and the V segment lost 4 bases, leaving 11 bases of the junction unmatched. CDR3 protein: CASSETGAVSKAFF. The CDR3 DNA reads TGCGCCAGCAGCGAGACAGGGGCGGTTAGCAAAGCTTTCTTT.

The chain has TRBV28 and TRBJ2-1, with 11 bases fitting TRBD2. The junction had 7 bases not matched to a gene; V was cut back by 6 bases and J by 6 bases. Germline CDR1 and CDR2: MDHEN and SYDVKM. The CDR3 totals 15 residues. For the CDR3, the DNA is TGTGCCAGCAGCCTAGCGGGAGGCCCTCTCAATGAGCAGTTCTTC. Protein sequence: CASSLAGGPLNEQFF.

The CDR3, as DNA: TGTGCCAGCAGCCAAGGGCAGGGAAACGAAAAACTGTTTTTT. This translates into CASSQGQGNEKLFF. The rearrangement joins TRBV4-2 to TRBJ1-4; TRBD1 is a possible D gene (5 bases). V lost 1 base and J 8 bases, leaving 11 bases between the germline ends. Per germline, CDR1 LGHNA and CDR2 YNFKEQ. The CDR3 covers 14 residues.

CDR3 nucleotides: TGTGCCTGGGACAGGGGCGGGACTGAAGCTTTCTTT. Translated: CAWDRGGTEAFF. The chain links TRBV30 to TRBJ1-1; 8 bases are shared with TRBD1. CDR3 length: 12 amino acids. Germline CDR1 GTSNPN, CDR2 SVGIG (reference sequence). Trimming removed 5 bases from V and 5 bases from J; junction bases left unmatched: 4. Looking up the rest from reference TRBV30 and TRBJ1-1 gives the full variable domain: SQTIHQWPATLVQPVGSPLSLECTVEGTSNPNLYWYRQAAGRGLQLLFYSVGIGQISSEVPQNLSASRPQDRQFILSSKKLLLSDSGFYLCAWDRGGTEAFFGQGTRLTVV.

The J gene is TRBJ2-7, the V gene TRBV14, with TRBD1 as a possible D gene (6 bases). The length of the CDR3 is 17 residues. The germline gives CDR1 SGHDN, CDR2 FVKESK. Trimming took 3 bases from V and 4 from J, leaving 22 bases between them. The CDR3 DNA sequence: TGTGCCAGCAGCCAGTTTCAGGGGATTCGCGGCCTTTACGAGCAGTACTTC. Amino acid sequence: CASSQFQGIRGLYEQYF.

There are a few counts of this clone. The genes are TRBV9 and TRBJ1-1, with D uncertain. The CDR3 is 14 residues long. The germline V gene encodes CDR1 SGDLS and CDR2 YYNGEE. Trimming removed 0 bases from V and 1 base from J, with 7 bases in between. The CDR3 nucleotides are TGTGCCAGCAGCGTAGGAACAGCGAACACTGAAGCTTTCTTT. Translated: CASSVGTANTEAFF. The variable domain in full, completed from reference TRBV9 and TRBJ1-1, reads DSGVTQTPKHLITATGQRVTLRCSPRSGDLSVYWYQQSLDQGLQFLIQYYNGEERAKGNILERFSAQQFPDLHSELNLSSLELGDSALYFCASSVGTANTEAFFGQGTRLTVV.

The CDR3 protein is CASSLLGSSYEQYF. In DNA form, the CDR3 reads TGTGCCAGCAGCTTGTTGGGCAGCTCCTACGAGCAGTACTTC. The J gene is TRBJ2-7, the V gene TRBV7-9; the D is unclear. The V gene lost 3 bases and the J gene lost 0 bases, with 9 bases spanning the gap. Germline V gene sequence: CDR1 SEHNR, CDR2 FQNEAQ (reference sequence). The CDR3 extends over 14 amino acids.

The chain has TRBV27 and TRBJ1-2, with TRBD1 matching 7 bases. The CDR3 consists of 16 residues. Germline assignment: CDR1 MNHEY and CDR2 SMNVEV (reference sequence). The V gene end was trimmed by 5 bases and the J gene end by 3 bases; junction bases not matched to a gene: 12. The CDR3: CASSRRQGLSDYGYTF. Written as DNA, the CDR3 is TGTGCCAGCAGTAGGCGACAGGGTTTGTCGGACTATGGCTACACCTTC.